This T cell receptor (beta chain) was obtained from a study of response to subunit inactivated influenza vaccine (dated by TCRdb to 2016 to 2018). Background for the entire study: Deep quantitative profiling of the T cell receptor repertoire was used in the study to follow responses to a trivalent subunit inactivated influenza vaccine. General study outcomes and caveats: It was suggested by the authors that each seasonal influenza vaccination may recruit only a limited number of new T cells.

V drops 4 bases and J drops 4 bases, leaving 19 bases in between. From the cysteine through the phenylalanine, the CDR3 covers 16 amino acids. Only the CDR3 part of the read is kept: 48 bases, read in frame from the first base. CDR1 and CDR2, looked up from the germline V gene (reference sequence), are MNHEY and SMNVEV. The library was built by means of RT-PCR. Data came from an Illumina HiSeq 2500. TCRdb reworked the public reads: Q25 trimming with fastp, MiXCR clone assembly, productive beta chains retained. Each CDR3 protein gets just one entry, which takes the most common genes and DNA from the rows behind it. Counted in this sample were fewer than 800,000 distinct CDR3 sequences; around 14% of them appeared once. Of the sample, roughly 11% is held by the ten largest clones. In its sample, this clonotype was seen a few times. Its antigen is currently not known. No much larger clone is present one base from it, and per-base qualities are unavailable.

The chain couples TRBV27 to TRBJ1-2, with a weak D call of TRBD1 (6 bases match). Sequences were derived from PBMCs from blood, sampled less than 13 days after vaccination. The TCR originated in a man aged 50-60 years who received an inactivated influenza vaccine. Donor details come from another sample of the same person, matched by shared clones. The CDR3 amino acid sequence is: CASSSARGALPYGYTF. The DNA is TGTGCCAGCAGTTCCGCTCGGGGGGCGCTTCCCTATGGCTACACCTTC.